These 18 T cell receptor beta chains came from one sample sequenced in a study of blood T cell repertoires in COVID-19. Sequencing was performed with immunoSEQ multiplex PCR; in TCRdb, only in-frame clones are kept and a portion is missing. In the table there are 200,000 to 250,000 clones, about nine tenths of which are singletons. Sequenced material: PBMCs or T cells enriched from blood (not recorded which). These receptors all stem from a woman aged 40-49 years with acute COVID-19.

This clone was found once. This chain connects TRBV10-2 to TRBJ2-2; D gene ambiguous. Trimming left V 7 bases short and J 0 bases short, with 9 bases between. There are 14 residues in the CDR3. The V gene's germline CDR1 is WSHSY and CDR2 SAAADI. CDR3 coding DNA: TGCGCCAGCAAGCGCCAGTCGAACACCGGGGAGCTGTTTTTT. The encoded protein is CASKRQSNTGELFF.

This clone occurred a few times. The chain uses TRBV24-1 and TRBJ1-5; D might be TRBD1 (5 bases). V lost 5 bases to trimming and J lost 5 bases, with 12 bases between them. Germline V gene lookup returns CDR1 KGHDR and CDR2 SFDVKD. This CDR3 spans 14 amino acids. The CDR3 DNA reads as TGTGCCACCAGTGGCTCAGGGAGGGATCAGCCCCAGCATTTT. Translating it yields CATSGSGRDQPQHF.

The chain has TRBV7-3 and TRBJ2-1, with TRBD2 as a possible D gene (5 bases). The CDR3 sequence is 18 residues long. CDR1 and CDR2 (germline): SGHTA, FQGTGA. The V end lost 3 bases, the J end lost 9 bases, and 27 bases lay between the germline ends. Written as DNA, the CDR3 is TGTGCCAGCAGCTTCCTCAAAACCACTAGAGCCGGTATTAGTGAGCAGTTCTTC. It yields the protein CASSFLKTTRAGISEQFF. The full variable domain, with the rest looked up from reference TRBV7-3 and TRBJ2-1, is GAGVSQTPSNKVTEKGKYVELRCDPISGHTALYWYRQSLGQGPEFLIYFQGTGAADDSGLPNDRFFAVRPEGSVSTLKIQRTERGDSAVYLCASSFLKTTRAGISEQFFGPGTRLTVL.

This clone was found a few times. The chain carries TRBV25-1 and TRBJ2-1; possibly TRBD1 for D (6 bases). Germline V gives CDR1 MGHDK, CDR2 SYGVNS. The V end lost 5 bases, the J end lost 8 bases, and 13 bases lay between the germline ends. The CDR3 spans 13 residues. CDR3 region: CASSISGVYEQFF. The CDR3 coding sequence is TGTGCCAGCAGTATATCAGGGGTGTATGAGCAGTTCTTC.

This CDR3 is CASTLRTGIDQPQHF. The CDR3 DNA is TGTGCCAGCACCTTGAGGACAGGGATCGATCAGCCCCAGCATTTT. The V and J genes are TRBV2 and TRBJ1-5; 8 bases agree with TRBD1. The CDR3 totals 15 residues. Germline lookup yields CDR1 SNHLY and CDR2 FYNNEI. Trimming at V came to 7 bases and at J to 5 bases, leaving 10 bases not matched to a gene.

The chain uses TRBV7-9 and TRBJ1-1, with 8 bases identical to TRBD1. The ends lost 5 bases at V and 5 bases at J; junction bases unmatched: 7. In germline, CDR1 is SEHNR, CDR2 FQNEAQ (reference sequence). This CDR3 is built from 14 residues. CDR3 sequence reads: CASSELTGGTEAFF. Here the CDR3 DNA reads TGTGCCAGCAGCGAACTCACAGGGGGGACTGAAGCTTTCTTT.

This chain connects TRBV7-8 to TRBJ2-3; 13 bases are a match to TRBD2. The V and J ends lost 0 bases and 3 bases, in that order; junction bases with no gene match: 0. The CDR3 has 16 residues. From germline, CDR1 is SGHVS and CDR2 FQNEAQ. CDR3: CASSLATSGGTDTQYF. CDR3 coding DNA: TGTGCCAGCAGCTTAGCGACTAGCGGGGGGACAGATACGCAGTATTTT.

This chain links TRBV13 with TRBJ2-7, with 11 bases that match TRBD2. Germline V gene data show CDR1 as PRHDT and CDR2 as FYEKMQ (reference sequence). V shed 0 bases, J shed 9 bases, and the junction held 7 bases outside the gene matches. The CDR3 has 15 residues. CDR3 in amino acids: CASSLGPLAGGVQYV. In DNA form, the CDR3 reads TGTGCCAGCAGCTTAGGCCCTCTAGCGGGGGGCGTGCAGTACGTC.

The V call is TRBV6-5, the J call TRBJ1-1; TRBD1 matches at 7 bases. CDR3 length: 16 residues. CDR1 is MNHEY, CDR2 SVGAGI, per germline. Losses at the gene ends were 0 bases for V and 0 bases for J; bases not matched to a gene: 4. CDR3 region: CASSYSRGGMNTEAFF. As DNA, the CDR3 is TGTGCCAGCAGTTACTCGAGAGGGGGCATGAACACTGAAGCTTTCTTT.

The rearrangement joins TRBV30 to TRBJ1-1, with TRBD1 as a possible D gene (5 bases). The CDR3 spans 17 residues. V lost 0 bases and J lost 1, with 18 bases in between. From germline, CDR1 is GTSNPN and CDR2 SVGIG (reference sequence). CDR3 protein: CAWSVRAGSLGNTEAFF. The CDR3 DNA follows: TGTGCCTGGAGTGTACGGGCAGGGTCCCTGGGGAACACTGAAGCTTTCTTT.

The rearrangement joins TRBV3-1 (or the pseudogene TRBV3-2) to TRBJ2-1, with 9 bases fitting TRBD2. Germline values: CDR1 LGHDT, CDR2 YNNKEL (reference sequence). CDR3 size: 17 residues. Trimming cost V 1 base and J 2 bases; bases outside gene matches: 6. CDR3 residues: CASSQGYSGGTYNEQFF. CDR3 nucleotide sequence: TGTGCCAGCAGCCAAGGCTATAGCGGGGGTACCTACAATGAGCAGTTCTTC.

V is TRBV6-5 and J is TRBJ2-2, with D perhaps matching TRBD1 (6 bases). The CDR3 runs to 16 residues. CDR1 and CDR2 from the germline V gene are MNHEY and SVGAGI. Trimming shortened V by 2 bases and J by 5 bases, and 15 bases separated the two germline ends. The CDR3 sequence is CASSYPEGGRTGELFF. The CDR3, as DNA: TGTGCCAGCAGTTACCCCGAAGGGGGAAGGACCGGGGAGCTGTTTTTT.

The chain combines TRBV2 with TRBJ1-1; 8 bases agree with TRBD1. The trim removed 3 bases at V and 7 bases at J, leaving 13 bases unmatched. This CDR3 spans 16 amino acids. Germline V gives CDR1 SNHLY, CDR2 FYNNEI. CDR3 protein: CASSDPNYRGAGEAFF. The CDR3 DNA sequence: TGTGCCAGCAGTGACCCTAATTACAGGGGGGCTGGTGAAGCTTTCTTT.

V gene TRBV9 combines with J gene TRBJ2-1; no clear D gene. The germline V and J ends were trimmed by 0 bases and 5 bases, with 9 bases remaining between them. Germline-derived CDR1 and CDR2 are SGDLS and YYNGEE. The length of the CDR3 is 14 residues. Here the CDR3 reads CASSVGASDNEQFF. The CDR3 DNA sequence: TGTGCCAGCAGCGTAGGGGCGTCGGACAATGAGCAGTTCTTC.

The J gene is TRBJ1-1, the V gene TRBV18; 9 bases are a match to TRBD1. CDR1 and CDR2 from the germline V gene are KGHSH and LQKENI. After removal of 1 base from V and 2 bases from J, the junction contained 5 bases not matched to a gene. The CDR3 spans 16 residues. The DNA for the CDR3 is TGTGCCAGCTCACCACTGGGGACAGGGAAAAACACTGAAGCTTTCTTT. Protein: CASSPLGTGKNTEAFF.

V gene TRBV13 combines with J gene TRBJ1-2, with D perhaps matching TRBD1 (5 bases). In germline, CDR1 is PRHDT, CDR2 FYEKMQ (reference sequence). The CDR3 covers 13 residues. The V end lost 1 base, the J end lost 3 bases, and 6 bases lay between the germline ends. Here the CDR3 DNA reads TGTGCCAGCAGCTTAGTGACAGACTATGGCTACACCTTC. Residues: CASSLVTDYGYTF.

The CDR3 region is CASSISGVYPYNEQFF. In nucleotides, the CDR3 is TGTGCCAGCAGCATTAGCGGGGTTTACCCCTACAATGAGCAGTTCTTC. The V call is TRBV9, the J call TRBJ2-1, with 8 nucleotides matching TRBD2. The V and J ends lost 4 bases and 2 bases, in that order; junction bases with no gene match: 8. The germline CDR1 and CDR2 sequences are SGDLS and YYNGEE. The CDR3 consists of 16 residues.

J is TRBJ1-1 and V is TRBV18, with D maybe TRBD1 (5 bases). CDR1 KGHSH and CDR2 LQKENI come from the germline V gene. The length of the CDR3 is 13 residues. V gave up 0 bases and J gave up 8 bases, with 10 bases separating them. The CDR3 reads CASSPPGQVEAFF. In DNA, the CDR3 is TGTGCCAGCTCACCACCGGGGCAGGTCGAAGCTTTCTTT.